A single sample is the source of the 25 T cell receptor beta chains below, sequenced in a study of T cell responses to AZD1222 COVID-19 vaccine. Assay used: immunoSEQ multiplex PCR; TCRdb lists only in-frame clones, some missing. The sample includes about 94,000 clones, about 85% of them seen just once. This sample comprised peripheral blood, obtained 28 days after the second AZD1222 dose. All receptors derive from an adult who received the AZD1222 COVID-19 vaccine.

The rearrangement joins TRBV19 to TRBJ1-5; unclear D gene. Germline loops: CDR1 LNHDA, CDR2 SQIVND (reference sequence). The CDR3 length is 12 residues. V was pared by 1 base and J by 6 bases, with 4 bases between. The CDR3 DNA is TGTGCCAGTAGTATAGCTACTCAGCCCCAGCATTTT. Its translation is CASSIATQPQHF.

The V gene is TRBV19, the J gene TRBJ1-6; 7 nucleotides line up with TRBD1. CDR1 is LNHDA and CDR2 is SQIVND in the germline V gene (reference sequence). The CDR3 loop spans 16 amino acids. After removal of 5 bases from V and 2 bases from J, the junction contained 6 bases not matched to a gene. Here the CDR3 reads CASSPSGTAYNSPLHF. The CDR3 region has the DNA TGTGCCAGTAGTCCATCCGGGACAGCCTATAATTCACCCCTCCACTTT.

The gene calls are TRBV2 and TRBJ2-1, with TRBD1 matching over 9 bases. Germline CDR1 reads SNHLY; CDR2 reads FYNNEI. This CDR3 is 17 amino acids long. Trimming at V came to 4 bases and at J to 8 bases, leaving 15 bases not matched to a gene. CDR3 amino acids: CASSGRPGQGPPYEQFF. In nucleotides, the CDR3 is TGTGCCAGCAGTGGCCGGCCCGGACAGGGGCCTCCCTATGAGCAGTTCTTC.

CDR3 bases: TGTGCCAGCAGTTTCGTCAGGAGTAATTCACCCCTCCACTTT. This sequence encodes CASSFVRSNSPLHF. The chain is built from TRBV28 and TRBJ1-6; D gene ambiguous. Trimming cost V 3 bases and J 6 bases, with 9 bases left between them. The CDR3 sequence is 14 residues long. Germline V gene sequence: CDR1 MDHEN, CDR2 SYDVKM.

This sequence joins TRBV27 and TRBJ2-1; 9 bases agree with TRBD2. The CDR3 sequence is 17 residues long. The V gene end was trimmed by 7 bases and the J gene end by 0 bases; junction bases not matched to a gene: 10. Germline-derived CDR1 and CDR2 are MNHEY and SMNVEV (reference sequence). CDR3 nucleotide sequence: TGTGCCAGCACCGAGCGGGGGGCCCTCCTCTCCTACAATGAGCAGTTCTTC. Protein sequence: CASTERGALLSYNEQFF.

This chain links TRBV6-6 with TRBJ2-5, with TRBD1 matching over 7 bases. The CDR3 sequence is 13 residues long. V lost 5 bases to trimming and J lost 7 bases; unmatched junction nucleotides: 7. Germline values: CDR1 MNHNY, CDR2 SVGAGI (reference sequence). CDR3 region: CASSNTGAGTQYF. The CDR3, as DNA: TGTGCCAGCAGTAATACAGGGGCGGGGACCCAGTACTTC.

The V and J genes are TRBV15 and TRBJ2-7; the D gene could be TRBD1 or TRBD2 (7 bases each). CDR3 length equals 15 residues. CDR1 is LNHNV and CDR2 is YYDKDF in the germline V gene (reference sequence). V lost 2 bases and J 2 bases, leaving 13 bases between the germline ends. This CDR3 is CATSRYRGLTYEQYF. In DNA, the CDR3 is TGTGCCACCAGCAGATACAGGGGACTAACCTACGAGCAGTACTTC. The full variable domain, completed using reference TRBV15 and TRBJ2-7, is DAMVIQNPRYQVTQFGKPVTLSCSQTLNHNVMYWYQQKSSQAPKLLFHYYDKDFNNEADTPDNFQSRRPNTSFCFLDIRSPGLGDTAMYLCATSRYRGLTYEQYFGPGTRLTVT.

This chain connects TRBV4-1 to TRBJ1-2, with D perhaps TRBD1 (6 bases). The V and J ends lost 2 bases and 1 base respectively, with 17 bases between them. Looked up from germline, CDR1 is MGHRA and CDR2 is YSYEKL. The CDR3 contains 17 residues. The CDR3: CASSQPLRGHFNYGYTF. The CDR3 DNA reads TGCGCCAGCAGCCAACCTCTCCGGGGACACTTTAACTATGGCTACACCTTC.

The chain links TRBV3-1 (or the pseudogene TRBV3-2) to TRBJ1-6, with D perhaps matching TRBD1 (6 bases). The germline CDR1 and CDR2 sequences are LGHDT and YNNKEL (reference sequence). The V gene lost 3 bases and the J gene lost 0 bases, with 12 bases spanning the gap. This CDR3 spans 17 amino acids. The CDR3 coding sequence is TGTGCCAGCAGCCACTCGGACAGTAGCTCCTATAATTCACCCCTCCACTTT. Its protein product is CASSHSDSSSYNSPLHF.

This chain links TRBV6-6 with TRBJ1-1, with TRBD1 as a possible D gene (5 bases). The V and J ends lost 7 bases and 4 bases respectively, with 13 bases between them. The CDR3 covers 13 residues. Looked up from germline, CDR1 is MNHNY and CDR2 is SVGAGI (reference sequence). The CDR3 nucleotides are TGTGCCAGCAAGCCCAGGGATCGCACTGAAGCTTTCTTT. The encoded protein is CASKPRDRTEAFF.

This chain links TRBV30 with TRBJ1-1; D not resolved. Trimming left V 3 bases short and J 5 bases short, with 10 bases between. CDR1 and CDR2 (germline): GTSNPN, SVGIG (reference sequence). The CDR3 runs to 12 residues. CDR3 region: CAWRRVLTEAFF. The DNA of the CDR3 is TGTGCCTGGAGGCGCGTTCTAACTGAAGCTTTCTTT.

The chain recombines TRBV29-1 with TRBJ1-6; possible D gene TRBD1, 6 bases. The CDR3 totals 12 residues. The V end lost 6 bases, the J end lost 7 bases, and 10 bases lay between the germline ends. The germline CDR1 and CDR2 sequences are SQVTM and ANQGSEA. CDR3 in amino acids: CSVRDNNSPLHF. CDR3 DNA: TGCAGCGTCCGGGACAACAATTCACCCCTCCACTTT.

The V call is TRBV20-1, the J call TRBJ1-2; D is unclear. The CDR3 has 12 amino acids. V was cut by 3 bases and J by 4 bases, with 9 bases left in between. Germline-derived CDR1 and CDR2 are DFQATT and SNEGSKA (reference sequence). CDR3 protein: CSASPRAYGYTF. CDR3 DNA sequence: TGCAGTGCTAGTCCCAGAGCCTATGGCTACACCTTC.

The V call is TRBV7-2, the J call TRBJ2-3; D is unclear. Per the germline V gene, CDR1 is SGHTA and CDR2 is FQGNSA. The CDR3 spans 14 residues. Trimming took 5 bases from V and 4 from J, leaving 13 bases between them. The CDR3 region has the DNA TGTGCCAGCAGCACCCCACCTTTGGCAGATACGCAGTATTTT. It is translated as CASSTPPLADTQYF.

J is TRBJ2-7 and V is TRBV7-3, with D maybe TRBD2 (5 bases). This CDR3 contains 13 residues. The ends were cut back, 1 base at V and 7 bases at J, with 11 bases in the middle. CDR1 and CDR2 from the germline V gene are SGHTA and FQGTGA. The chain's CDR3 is CASSLSGRREQYF. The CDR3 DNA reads TGTGCCAGCAGCTTAAGTGGGAGAAGAGAGCAGTACTTC.

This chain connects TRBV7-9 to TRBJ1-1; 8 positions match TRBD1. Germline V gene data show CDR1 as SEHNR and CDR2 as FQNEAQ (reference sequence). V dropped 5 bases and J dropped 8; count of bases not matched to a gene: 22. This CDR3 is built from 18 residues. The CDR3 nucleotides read TGTGCCAGCAGCCCACTCCACGCACCCGGGACAGGTTTGATCGAAGCTTTCTTT. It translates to CASSPLHAPGTGLIEAFF.

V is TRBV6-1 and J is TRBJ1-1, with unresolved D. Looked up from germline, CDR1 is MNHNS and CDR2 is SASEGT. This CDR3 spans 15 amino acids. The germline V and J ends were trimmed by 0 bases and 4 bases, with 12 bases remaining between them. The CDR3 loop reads CASSEADMGVTEAFF. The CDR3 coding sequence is TGTGCCAGCAGTGAAGCGGATATGGGCGTCACTGAAGCTTTCTTT.

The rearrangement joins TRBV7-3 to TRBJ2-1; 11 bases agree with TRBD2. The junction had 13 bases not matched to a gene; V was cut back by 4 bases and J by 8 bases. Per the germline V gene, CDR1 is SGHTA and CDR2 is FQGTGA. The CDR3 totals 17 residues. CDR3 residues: CASSSQGLSGGVDEQFF. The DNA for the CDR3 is TGTGCCAGCAGCTCCCAGGGCCTTAGCGGGGGGGTAGATGAGCAGTTCTTC.

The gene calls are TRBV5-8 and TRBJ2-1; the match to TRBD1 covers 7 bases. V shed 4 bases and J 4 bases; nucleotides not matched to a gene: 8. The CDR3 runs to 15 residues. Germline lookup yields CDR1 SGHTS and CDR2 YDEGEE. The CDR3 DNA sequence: TGTGCCAGCAGCCTTCTACAGGGGCGATACAATGAGCAGTTCTTC. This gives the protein CASSLLQGRYNEQFF.

CDR3: CASSQSGQGSYEQYF. CDR3 nucleotides: TGCGCCAGCAGCCAATCGGGACAAGGTTCCTACGAGCAGTACTTC. V usage is TRBV4-1 and J usage is TRBJ2-7, with D tentatively TRBD1 (6 bases). CDR3 length: 15 residues. Germline lookup yields CDR1 MGHRA and CDR2 YSYEKL. Trimming pared 2 bases from V and 1 base from J, leaving 12 bases between.

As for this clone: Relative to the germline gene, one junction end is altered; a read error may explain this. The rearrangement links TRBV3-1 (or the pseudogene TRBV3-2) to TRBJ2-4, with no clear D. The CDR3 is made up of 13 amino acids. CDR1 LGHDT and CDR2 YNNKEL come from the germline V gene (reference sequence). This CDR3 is CASSQDLKSIQYF. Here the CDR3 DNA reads TGTGCCAGCAGCCAAGATCTAAAAAGCATTCAGTACTTC.

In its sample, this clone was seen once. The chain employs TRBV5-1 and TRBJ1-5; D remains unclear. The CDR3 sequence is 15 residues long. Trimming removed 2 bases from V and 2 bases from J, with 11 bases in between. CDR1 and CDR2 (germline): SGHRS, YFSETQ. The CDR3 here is CASSLGPVGNQPQHF. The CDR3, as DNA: TGCGCCAGCAGCTTAGGACCCGTGGGCAATCAGCCCCAGCATTTT.

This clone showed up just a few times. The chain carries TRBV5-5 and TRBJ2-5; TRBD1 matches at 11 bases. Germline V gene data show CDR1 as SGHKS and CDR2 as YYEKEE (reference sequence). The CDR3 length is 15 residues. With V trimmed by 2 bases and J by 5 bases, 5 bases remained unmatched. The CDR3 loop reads CASSFRDRGRETQYF. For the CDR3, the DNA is TGTGCCAGCAGCTTCCGGGACAGGGGGAGGGAGACCCAGTACTTC. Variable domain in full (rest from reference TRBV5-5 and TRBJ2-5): DAGVTQSPTHLIKTRGQQVTLRCSPISGHKSVSWYQQVLGQGPQFIFQYYEKEERGRGNFPDRFSARQFPNYSSELNVNALLLGDSALYLCASSFRDRGRETQYFGPGTRLLVL.

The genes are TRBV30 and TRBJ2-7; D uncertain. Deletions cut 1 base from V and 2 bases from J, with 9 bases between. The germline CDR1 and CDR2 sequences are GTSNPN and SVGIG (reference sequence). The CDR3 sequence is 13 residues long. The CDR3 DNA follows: TGTGCCTGGAGTGCGGAAGTAACCTACGAGCAGTACTTC. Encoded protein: CAWSAEVTYEQYF.

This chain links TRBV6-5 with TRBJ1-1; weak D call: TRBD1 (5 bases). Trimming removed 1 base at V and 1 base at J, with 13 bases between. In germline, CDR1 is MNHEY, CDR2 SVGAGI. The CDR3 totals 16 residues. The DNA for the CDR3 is TGTGCCAGCAGTTACTTATCGGCAGGGACGAACACTGAAGCTTTCTTT. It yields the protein CASSYLSAGTNTEAFF.